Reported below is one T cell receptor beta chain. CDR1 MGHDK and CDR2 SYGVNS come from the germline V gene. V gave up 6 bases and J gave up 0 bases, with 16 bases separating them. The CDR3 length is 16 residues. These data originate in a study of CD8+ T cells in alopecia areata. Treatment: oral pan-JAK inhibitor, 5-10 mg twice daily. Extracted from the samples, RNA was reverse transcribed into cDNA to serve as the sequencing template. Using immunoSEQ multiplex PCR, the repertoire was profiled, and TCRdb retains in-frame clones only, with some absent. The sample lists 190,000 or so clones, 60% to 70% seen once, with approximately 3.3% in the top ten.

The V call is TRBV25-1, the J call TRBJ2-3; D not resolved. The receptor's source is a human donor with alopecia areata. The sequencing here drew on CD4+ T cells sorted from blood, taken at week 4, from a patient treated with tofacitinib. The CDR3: CASRESGHRSTDTQYF. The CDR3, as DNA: TGTGCCAGCAGGGAAAGTGGGCACAGAAGCACAGATACGCAGTATTTT. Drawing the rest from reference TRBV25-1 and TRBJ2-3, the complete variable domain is EADIYQTPRYLVIGTGKKITLECSQTMGHDKMYWYQQDPGMELHLIHYSYGVNSTEKGDLSSESTVSRIRTEHFPLTLESARPSHTSQYLCASRESGHRSTDTQYFGPGTRLTVL.